The 29 T cell receptor beta chains presented below share a single source sample, sequenced in a study of control samples from healthy donors and cancer patients. Profiled with immunoSEQ multiplex PCR; TCRdb holds only in-frame clones, not every one. The sample yields some 100,000 clones, roughly 90% seen once. Sequenced: blood. The receptors shown here come from a woman aged 50 to 65 in good health.

This chain links TRBV5-4 with TRBJ2-3; TRBD2 agrees at 11 bases. Germline V gene lookup returns CDR1 SGHNT and CDR2 YYREEE (reference sequence). V was pared by 1 base and J by 5 bases, with 6 bases of the junction left unmatched. This CDR3 has 16 amino acids. In DNA form, the CDR3 reads TGTGCCAGCAGCTTGTTTAGCGGGGGGGCCAAAGATACGCAGTATTTT. Its protein product is CASSLFSGGAKDTQYF.

V is TRBV19 and J is TRBJ2-1; 11 bases agree with TRBD2. This CDR3 is built from 15 residues. Germline V gene lookup returns CDR1 LNHDA and CDR2 SQIVND (reference sequence). V lost 7 bases and J lost 6; bases outside the gene matches: 8. The CDR3 nucleotides read TGTGCCAGTAATTCACTAGCGGGAGTTGGCAATGAGCAGTTCTTC. Translated: CASNSLAGVGNEQFF.

This chain links TRBV30 with TRBJ1-3; D unresolved. CDR3 length equals 15 residues. The V gene lost 2 bases and the J gene lost 0 bases, with 11 bases spanning the gap. Germline values: CDR1 GTSNPN, CDR2 SVGIG (reference sequence). CDR3 nucleotide sequence: TGTGCCTGGAGTCTGACGGGCCTCTCTGGAAACACCATATATTTT. Translation: CAWSLTGLSGNTIYF.

This rearrangement joins TRBV6-6 to TRBJ2-3, with TRBD2 identical over 16 bases. Looked up from germline, CDR1 is MNHNY and CDR2 is SVGAGI (reference sequence). This CDR3 has 16 amino acids. V shed 6 bases, J shed 10 bases, and the junction held 10 bases outside the gene matches. CDR3 in DNA: TGTGCCAGCAGACCCCCGGGACTAGCGGGGGGGCGTGCGCAGTATTTT. This gives the protein CASRPPGLAGGRAQYF.

The V and J genes are TRBV27 and TRBJ2-7; 9 bases map to TRBD1. From germline, CDR1 is MNHEY and CDR2 SMNVEV (reference sequence). The V gene end was trimmed by 6 bases and the J gene end by 4 bases; junction bases not matched to a gene: 10. There are 15 residues in the CDR3. CDR3: CASRRTGDIRYEQYF. The DNA of the CDR3 is TGTGCCAGCAGGCGGACAGGGGACATTAGATACGAGCAGTACTTC.

This chain joins TRBV10-1 and TRBJ1-1, with D possibly being TRBD1 (6 bases). CDR1 is WNHNN, CDR2 SYGVQD, per germline (reference sequence). The CDR3 length is 15 residues. V was pared by 3 bases and J by 1 base, with 12 bases between. Here the CDR3 DNA reads TGCGCCAGCAGTGACCCCGGACAGCCGAACACTGAAGCTTTCTTT. Protein: CASSDPGQPNTEAFF.

Only a few counts were recorded for this clone. This chain joins TRBV7-2 and TRBJ2-3; 7 bases line up with TRBD2. The CDR3 sequence is 12 residues long. Germline CDR1 and CDR2: SGHTA and FQGNSA. Trimming at V came to 5 bases and at J to 11 bases, leaving 7 bases not matched to a gene. CDR3 amino acids: CASSHAGVVQYF. The CDR3 coding sequence is TGTGCCAGCAGCCACGCGGGGGTTGTGCAGTATTTT.

V is TRBV6-6 and J is TRBJ2-7; 7 bases align to TRBD2. With 6 bases clipped from V and 0 bases from J, the junction kept 8 bases outside the gene matches. CDR3 length equals 15 residues. Germline lookup yields CDR1 MNHNY and CDR2 SVGAGI (reference sequence). The CDR3 DNA follows: TGTGCCAGCAGGTCTAGCGGTACTCCCTCCTACGAGCAGTACTTC. Its protein product is CASRSSGTPSYEQYF.

The chain employs TRBV30 and TRBJ2-2, with D perhaps being TRBD1 or TRBD2 (5 bases each). V lost 2 bases, J lost 1 base, and 11 bases lay in between. The V gene's germline CDR1 is GTSNPN and CDR2 SVGIG (reference sequence). CDR3 length equals 15 residues. CDR3 protein: CAWSPGTVNTGELFF. In nucleotides, the CDR3 is TGTGCCTGGAGTCCAGGGACGGTGAACACCGGGGAGCTGTTTTTT.

This clone was detected only once. V gene TRBV30 combines with J gene TRBJ2-7; no clear D gene. Germline CDR1 reads GTSNPN; CDR2 reads SVGIG (reference sequence). The CDR3 runs to 11 residues. Trimming cost V 2 bases and J 5 bases, with 7 bases left between them. CDR3 nucleotide sequence: TGTGCCTGGAGTCGCGGCGACGAGCAGTACTTC. Translation: CAWSRGDEQYF.

The chain uses TRBV7-2 and TRBJ2-5; D is unclear. The V end was cut by 1 base, the J end by 10 bases, with 13 bases between. The CDR3 extends over 13 amino acids. Germline CDR1 reads SGHTA; CDR2 reads FQGNSA. CDR3 protein: CASSLGVFGDQYF. CDR3 coding DNA: TGTGCCAGCAGCTTAGGAGTTTTTGGGGACCAGTACTTC.

The rearrangement uses TRBV6-5 and TRBJ2-2; D call uncertain. The CDR3 runs 12 residues. Germline V gene data show CDR1 as MNHEY and CDR2 as SVGAGI. Between the trimmed V and J ends, which lost 8 bases and 4 bases, there was a span of 8 bases. The CDR3, as DNA: TGTGCCAGCTATAAGGGCACCGGGGAGCTGTTTTTT. It yields the protein CASYKGTGELFF.

This rearrangement joins TRBV9 to TRBJ2-7, with D possibly matching TRBD1 (5 bases). Trimming shortened V by 1 base and J by 2 bases, and 7 bases separated the two germline ends. Germline V gives CDR1 SGDLS, CDR2 YYNGEE. CDR3 length equals 13 residues. CDR3 protein: CASSVNRPYEQYV. The CDR3 DNA sequence: TGTGCCAGCAGCGTAAACAGGCCCTACGAGCAGTACGTC.

The chain joins TRBV5-4 to TRBJ1-2, with D possibly matching TRBD1 (6 bases). The ends were cut back, 4 bases at V and 2 bases at J, with 12 bases in the middle. There are 14 residues in the CDR3. From germline, CDR1 is SGHNT and CDR2 YYREEE (reference sequence). CDR3 DNA sequence: TGTGCCAGCAGCCCCCTTACAGGGAACTATGGCTACACCTTC. Its translation is CASSPLTGNYGYTF.

The chain recombines TRBV15 with TRBJ1-1; D is undetermined. Germline V gene data show CDR1 as LNHNV and CDR2 as YYDKDF (reference sequence). The CDR3 has 16 amino acids. V was pared by 5 bases and J by 0 bases, with 16 bases between. This CDR3 is CATSPLDTAVNTEAFF. CDR3 nucleotide sequence: TGTGCCACCAGCCCCCTGGATACAGCAGTGAACACTGAAGCTTTCTTT.

The chain uses TRBV28 and TRBJ2-1; the D gene is possibly TRBD1 (5 bases). The CDR3 is 15 amino acids. V gave up 4 bases and J gave up 7 bases, with 17 bases separating them. Looked up from germline, CDR1 is MDHEN and CDR2 is SYDVKM. The CDR3 loop reads CASSSPAGFFNEQFF. The CDR3 region has the DNA TGTGCCAGCAGTTCTCCTGCAGGGTTTTTTAATGAGCAGTTCTTC.

V gene TRBV6-5 combines with J gene TRBJ2-7; D perhaps matches TRBD1 (6 bases). This CDR3 contains 15 residues. Germline V gene data show CDR1 as MNHEY and CDR2 as SVGAGI. Trimming removed 0 bases from V and 0 bases from J, with 9 bases in between. The CDR3: CASSYSRTVSYEQYF. DNA for the CDR3: TGTGCCAGCAGTTACTCCCGGACAGTCTCCTACGAGCAGTACTTC.

This chain joins TRBV2 and TRBJ2-7, with TRBD1 matching over 10 bases. The CDR3 is 14 residues long. The V gene's germline CDR1 is SNHLY and CDR2 FYNNEI. V shed 5 bases, J shed 4 bases, and the junction held 5 bases outside the gene matches. In DNA, the CDR3 is TGTGCCAGCAGTTGGGACAGGGGACAATACGAGCAGTACTTC. This gives the protein CASSWDRGQYEQYF.

The chain joins TRBV30 to TRBJ2-3; 9 nucleotides match TRBD2. The ends lost 3 bases at V and 11 bases at J; junction bases unmatched: 18. The CDR3 runs to 16 residues. Germline CDR1 is GTSNPN and CDR2 is SVGIG (reference sequence). CDR3 sequence (DNA): TGTGCCTGGAGCCGGGTAGCGGGAGTTTTGGGGCCTTTGCAGTATTTT. Protein sequence: CAWSRVAGVLGPLQYF.

This chain links TRBV9 with TRBJ2-3; no firm D call. This CDR3 comprises 11 residues. The V and J ends lost 2 bases and 5 bases respectively, with 3 bases between them. Germline lookup yields CDR1 SGDLS and CDR2 YYNGEE. Written as DNA, the CDR3 is TGTGCCAGCAGCGTTCAAGATACGCAGTATTTT. As protein: CASSVQDTQYF. The full variable domain, its missing parts supplied by reference TRBV9 and TRBJ2-3, is DSGVTQTPKHLITATGQRVTLRCSPRSGDLSVYWYQQSLDQGLQFLIQYYNGEERAKGNILERFSAQQFPDLHSELNLSSLELGDSALYFCASSVQDTQYFGPGTRLTVL.

This clone was seen once. The V gene is TRBV9, the J gene TRBJ2-3; D unresolved. Germline V lookup: CDR1 SGDLS, CDR2 YYNGEE. CDR3 size: 15 residues. V shed 3 bases and J shed 3 bases, with 14 bases lying between them. The CDR3 DNA sequence: TGTGCCAGCAGCGCCCACCTAGAGCGAACAGATACGCAGTATTTT. It encodes CASSAHLERTDTQYF.

The chain uses TRBV6-5 and TRBJ2-5, with 8 bases lining up with TRBD2. Germline-derived CDR1 and CDR2 are MNHEY and SVGAGI. The CDR3 length is 15 residues. Germline trimming cut 0 bases from V and 4 bases from J; bases unmatched to any gene: 4. In nucleotides, the CDR3 is TGTGCCAGCAGTTACTCCCTCGCGGGAGGAGAGACCCAGTACTTC. Protein: CASSYSLAGGETQYF.

This clone was detected only a few times. This sequence joins TRBV6-4 and TRBJ2-7, with 7 bases lining up with TRBD2. V gave up 10 bases and J gave up 6 bases; unmatched junction bases: 15. Germline V gene lookup returns CDR1 MRHNA and CDR2 SNTAGT. The CDR3 spans 14 residues. This CDR3 reads CAMLPGTTRFEQYV. DNA for the CDR3: TGTGCCATGCTCCCCGGGACTACGAGGTTCGAGCAGTACGTC.

This chain connects TRBV2 to TRBJ1-6; perhaps TRBD1 as D (6 bases). The CDR3 spans 17 residues. Trimming stripped 6 bases from V and 1 base from J, with 16 bases between. Germline V gives CDR1 SNHLY, CDR2 FYNNEI. The DNA of the CDR3 is TGTGCCAGCAGCCCTCGGGACATTCGGTCCTATAATTCACCCCTCCACTTT. It yields the protein CASSPRDIRSYNSPLHF.

This chain uses TRBV5-6 with TRBJ1-1, with no clear D. The CDR3 loop spans 13 amino acids. Trimming took 2 bases from V and 0 from J, leaving 5 bases between them. Germline-derived CDR1 and CDR2 are SGHDT and YYEEEE. CDR3 region: CASSFLVNTEAFF. The CDR3 DNA reads TGTGCCAGCAGCTTTTTGGTGAACACTGAAGCTTTCTTT.

This sequence joins TRBV18 and TRBJ2-1; D gene uncertain. The length of the CDR3 is 13 residues. Trimming pared 6 bases from V and 14 bases from J, leaving 20 bases between. The germline gives CDR1 KGHSH, CDR2 LQKENI. The CDR3 DNA is TGTGCCAGCTCTATTCTGGGATTAGAAGATGAGTTCTTC. This gives the protein CASSILGLEDEFF.

This clone was counted once. This rearrangement joins TRBV7-9 to TRBJ1-1; D may be TRBD1 (5 bases). The V end was cut by 4 bases, the J end by 1 base, with 13 bases between. The CDR3 extends over 15 amino acids. The germline V gene encodes CDR1 SEHNR and CDR2 FQNEAQ (reference sequence). The CDR3 protein is CASSSTGTANTEAFF. In nucleotides, the CDR3 is TGTGCCAGCAGCTCAACCGGGACGGCGAACACTGAAGCTTTCTTT.

The chain carries TRBV7-3 and TRBJ2-3; TRBD2 matches at 15 bases. V lost 2 bases, J lost 3 bases, and 9 bases stayed unmatched. The CDR3 spans 19 residues. Germline V gives CDR1 SGHTA, CDR2 FQGTGA. In nucleotides, the CDR3 is TGTGCCAGCAGCTTAGGACTAGCGGGGGGGCCAGGCGTGACAGATACGCAGTATTTT. It yields the protein CASSLGLAGGPGVTDTQYF.

This clone came up once. The chain has TRBV27 and TRBJ2-7; D gene uncertain. Trimming took 0 bases from V and 0 from J, leaving 9 bases between them. CDR3 length: 15 amino acids. CDR1 and CDR2 (germline): MNHEY, SMNVEV (reference sequence). CDR3 sequence: CASSLSGYLSYEQYF. CDR3 bases: TGTGCCAGCAGTTTATCGGGGTACCTCTCCTACGAGCAGTACTTC.